The clone carrying this T cell receptor beta chain was observed many times. Its antigen is unknown. Each CDR3 protein is one row after TCRdb ran MiXCR on the 5' RACE reads. In the table there are 500,000 to 600,000 distinct CDR3 sequences, under 25% of which are singletons. The entry originates in a study of identical twins. The study's findings and limits: For cord blood, abundant beta clonotypes had fewer insertions, unlike memory repertoires, which showed none. Twins' excess sharing was less marked for out-of-frame beta sequences.

The germline CDR1 and CDR2 sequences are DFQATT and SNEGSKA (reference sequence). The CDR3 spans 15 residues. With 6 bases clipped from V and 6 bases from J, the junction kept 14 bases outside the gene matches. These data also featured in a second study, about T cells expressing NK-cell markers. As reported in that work: The contribution of dominant NKG2C+ clonotypes to CD8+ T cells in roughly six donors was 1.0-7.0%.

The source material was CD4+ T cells sorted from blood. This chain connects TRBV20-1 to TRBJ2-7; TRBD1 matches at 10 bases. The sequence came from a woman aged 18 to 35 in good health. The CDR3 DNA reads TGCAGTGCCCCGGAAGATGGGACAGGGGTAAGCGAGCAGTACTTC. Translating it yields CSAPEDGTGVSEQYF.